The text below deals with one T cell receptor beta chain. The CDR3 loop spans 16 amino acids. The J segment lost 4 bases and the V segment lost 5 bases, leaving 13 bases of the junction unmatched. The V gene's germline CDR1 is SGHVS and CDR2 FQNEAQ. The source of the sample is a study of blood T cell repertoires in COVID-19. Sequencing used immunoSEQ multiplex PCR; TCRdb keeps in-frame clones, though not all of them. The data hold some 130,000 clones, with roughly 91% observed a single time. The chain links TRBV7-8 to TRBJ1-2; TRBD1 aligns across 7 bases. The sequence derives from a man aged 50-59 years with active or convalescent COVID-19. Material for sequencing was peripheral blood. CDR3 coding DNA: TGTGCCAGCAGCCACAGAGGACAGGTGGCGATCTATGGCTACACCTTC. Its translation: CASSHRGQVAIYGYTF.